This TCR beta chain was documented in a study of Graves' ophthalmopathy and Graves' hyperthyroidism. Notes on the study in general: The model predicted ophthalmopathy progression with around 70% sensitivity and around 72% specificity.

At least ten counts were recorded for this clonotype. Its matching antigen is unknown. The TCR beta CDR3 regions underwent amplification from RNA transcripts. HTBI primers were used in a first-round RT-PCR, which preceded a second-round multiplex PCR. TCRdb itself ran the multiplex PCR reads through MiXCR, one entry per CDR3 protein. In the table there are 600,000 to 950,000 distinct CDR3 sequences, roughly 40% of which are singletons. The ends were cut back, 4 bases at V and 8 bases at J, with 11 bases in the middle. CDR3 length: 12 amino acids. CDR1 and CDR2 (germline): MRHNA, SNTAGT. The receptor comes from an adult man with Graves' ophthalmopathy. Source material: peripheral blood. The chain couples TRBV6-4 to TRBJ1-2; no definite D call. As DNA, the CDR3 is TGTGCCAGCAGTGCCTCCAACGGGGGCTACACCTTC. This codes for CASSASNGGYTF.